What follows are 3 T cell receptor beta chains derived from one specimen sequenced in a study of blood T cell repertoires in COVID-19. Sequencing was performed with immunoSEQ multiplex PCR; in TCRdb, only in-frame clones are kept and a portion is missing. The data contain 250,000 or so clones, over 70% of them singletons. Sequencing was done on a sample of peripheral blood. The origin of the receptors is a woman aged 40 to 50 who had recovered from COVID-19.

The CDR3 sequence: CASSRTTGGGYEQYF. The CDR3 DNA reads TGTGCCAGCAGCCGTACGACAGGGGGCGGCTACGAGCAGTACTTC. The chain employs TRBV13 and TRBJ2-7; 10 bases agree with TRBD1. V shed 5 bases and J 3 bases; nucleotides not matched to a gene: 7. The germline CDR1 and CDR2 sequences are PRHDT and FYEKMQ (reference sequence). The CDR3 contains 15 residues.

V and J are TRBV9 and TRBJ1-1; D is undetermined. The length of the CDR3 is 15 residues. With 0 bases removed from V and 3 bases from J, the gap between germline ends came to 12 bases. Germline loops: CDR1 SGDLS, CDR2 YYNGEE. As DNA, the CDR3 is TGTGCCAGCAGCGTAGAGGTGGACTCGGACACTGAAGCTTTCTTT. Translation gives CASSVEVDSDTEAFF.

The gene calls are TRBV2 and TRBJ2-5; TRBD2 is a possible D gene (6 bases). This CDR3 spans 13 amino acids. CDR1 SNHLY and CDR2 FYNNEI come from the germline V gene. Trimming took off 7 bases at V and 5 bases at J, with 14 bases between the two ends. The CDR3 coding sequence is TGTGCCAGCACGGAGGGGCTAGCGGAGACCCAGTACTTC. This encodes CASTEGLAETQYF.